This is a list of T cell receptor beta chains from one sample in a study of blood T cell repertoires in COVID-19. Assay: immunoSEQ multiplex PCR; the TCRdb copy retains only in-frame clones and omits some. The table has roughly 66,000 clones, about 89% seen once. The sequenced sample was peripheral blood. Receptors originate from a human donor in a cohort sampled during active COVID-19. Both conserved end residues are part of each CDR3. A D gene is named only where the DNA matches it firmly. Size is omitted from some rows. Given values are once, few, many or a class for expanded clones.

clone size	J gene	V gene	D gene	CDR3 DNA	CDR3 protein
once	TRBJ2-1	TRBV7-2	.	TGTGCCAGCAGCTTTACAGAGAATCACAATGAGCAGTTCTTC	CASSFTENHNEQFF
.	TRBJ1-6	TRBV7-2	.	TGTGCCAGCAGCTTACCTCAGGGCGGTAATTCACCCCTCCACTTT	CASSLPQGGNSPLHF
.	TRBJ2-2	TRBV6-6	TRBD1	TGTGCCAGCAGCCTCGGGACAGGGGCAAACACCGGGGAGCTGTTTTTT	CASSLGTGANTGELFF
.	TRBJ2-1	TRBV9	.	TGTGCCAGCAGCGTAGGAGGAGGACAGAATAACAATGAGCAGTTCTTC	CASSVGGGQNNNEQFF
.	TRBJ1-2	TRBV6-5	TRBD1	TGTGCCAGCACCCGGGACAGTAACTATGGCTACACCTTC	CASTRDSNYGYTF
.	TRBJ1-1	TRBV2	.	TGTGCCAGCAGTATTGACATACGGAACACTGAAGCTTTCTTT	CASSIDIRNTEAFF
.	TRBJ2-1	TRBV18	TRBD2	TGTGCCAGCTCCTTAGCGGGCCTCGACGCGGACAATGAGCAGTTCTTC	CASSLAGLDADNEQFF
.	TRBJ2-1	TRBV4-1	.	TGCGCCAGCAGCTCACTCAGCGGACGAACGTACAATGAGCAGTTCTTC	CASSSLSGRTYNEQFF
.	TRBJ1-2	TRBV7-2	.	TGTGCCAGCAGGCAGGGTTCGCCCAGTGGCTACACCTTC	CASRQGSPSGYTF
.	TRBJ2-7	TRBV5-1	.	TGCGCCAGCAGCTCCGGGGTAGCGGCCACCTACGAGCAGTACTTC	CASSSGVAATYEQYF
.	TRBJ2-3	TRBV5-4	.	TGTGCCAGCAGAGTCGGAGGCGGGCCGTCCACAGATACGCAGTATTTT	CASRVGGGPSTDTQYF
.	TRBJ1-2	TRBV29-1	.	TGCAGCGTCCTGACAGGATTTGCTGGCCCGCCCTCTGGCTACACCTTC	CSVLTGFAGPPSGYTF
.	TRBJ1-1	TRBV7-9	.	TGTGCCAGCAGCTTAATCCCTCAGGGTGGCACTGAAGCTTTCTTT	CASSLIPQGGTEAFF
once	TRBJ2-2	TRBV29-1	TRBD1	TGCAGCGTTGAAGAAGCAAAGACAGGGTACACCGGGGAGCTGTTTTTT	CSVEEAKTGYTGELFF
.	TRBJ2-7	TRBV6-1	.	TGTGCCAGCAGTGAACCGGGGGTGCCCTCCTACGAGCAGTACTTC	CASSEPGVPSYEQYF
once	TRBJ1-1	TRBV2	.	TGTGCCAGCAGAGCAGACAGACTGAACACTGAAGCTTTCTTT	CASRADRLNTEAFF
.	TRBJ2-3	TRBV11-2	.	TGTGCCAGCAGCTTCAGGTTAAGCACAGATACGCAGTATTTT	CASSFRLSTDTQYF